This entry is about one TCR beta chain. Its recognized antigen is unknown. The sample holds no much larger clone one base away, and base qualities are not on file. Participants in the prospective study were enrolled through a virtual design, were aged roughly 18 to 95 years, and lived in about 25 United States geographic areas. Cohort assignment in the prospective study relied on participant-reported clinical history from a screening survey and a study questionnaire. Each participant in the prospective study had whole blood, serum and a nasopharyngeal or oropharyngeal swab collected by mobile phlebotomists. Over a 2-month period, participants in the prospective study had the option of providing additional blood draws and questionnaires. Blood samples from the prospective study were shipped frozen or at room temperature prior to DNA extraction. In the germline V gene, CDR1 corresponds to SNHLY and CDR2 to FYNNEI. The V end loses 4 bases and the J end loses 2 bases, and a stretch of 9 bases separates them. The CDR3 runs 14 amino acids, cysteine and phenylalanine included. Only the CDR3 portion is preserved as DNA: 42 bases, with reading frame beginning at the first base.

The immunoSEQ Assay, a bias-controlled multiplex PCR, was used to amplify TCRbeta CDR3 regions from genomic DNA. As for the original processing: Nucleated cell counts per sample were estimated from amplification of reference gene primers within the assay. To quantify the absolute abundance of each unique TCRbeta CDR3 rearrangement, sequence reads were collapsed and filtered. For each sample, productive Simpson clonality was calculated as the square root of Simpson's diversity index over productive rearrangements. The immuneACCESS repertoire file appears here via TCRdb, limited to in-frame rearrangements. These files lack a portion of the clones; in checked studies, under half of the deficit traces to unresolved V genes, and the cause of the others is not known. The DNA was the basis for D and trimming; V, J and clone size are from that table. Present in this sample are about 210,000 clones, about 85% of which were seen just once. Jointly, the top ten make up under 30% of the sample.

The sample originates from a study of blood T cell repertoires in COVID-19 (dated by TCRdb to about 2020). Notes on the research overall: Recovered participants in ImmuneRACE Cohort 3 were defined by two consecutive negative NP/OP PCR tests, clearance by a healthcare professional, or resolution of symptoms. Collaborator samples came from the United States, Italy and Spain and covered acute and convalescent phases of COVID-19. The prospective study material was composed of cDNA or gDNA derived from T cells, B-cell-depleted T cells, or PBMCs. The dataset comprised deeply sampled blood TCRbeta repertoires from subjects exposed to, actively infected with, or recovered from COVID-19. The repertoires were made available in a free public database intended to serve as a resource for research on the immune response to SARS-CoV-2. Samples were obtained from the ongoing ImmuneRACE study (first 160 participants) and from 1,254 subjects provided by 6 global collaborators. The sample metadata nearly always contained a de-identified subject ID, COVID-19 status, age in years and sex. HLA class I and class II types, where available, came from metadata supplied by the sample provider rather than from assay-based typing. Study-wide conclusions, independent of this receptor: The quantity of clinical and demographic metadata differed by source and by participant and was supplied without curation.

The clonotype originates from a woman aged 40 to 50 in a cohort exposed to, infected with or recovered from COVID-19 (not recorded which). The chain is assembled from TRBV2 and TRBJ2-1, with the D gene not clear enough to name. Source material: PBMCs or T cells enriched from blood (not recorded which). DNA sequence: TGTGCCAGCAGTGGGAGTCTCACCTACAATGAGCAGTTCTTC. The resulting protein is CASSGSLTYNEQFF.